These 32 T cell receptor beta chains were sequenced from one sample in a study of shared clonotypes between healthy human individuals. Clones were read by immunoSEQ multiplex PCR, and TCRdb kept only the in-frame ones, dropping some. Here the sample spans about 1.5 million clones, 95% to 99% being singletons. Input material: naive CD4+ T cells sorted from blood. Subset specified: CD45RA+ positively selected. The receptors shown here come from a man aged 25-45 years in good health.

The chain uses TRBV10-3 and TRBJ1-1, with TRBD1 as a possible D gene (6 bases). Germline assignment: CDR1 ENHRY and CDR2 SYGVKD. The CDR3 spans 13 residues. V lost 4 bases to trimming and J lost 1 base, with 7 bases between them. The CDR3 is CAISGDKNTEAFF. The CDR3, as DNA: TGTGCCATCAGTGGGGACAAGAACACTGAAGCTTTCTTT.

Comment on this clone: Other DNA sequences in this specimen translate into the identical CDR3. The chain carries TRBV9 and TRBJ2-2; D is undetermined. V lost 2 bases and J 4 bases, leaving 9 bases between the germline ends. Per germline, CDR1 SGDLS and CDR2 YYNGEE. This CDR3 contains 14 residues. The DNA of the CDR3 is TGTGCCAGCAGCGTTTTGGGGATCACCGGGGAGCTGTTTTTT. Translation: CASSVLGITGELFF. The variable domain in full, completed from reference TRBV9 and TRBJ2-2, reads DSGVTQTPKHLITATGQRVTLRCSPRSGDLSVYWYQQSLDQGLQFLIQYYNGEERAKGNILERFSAQQFPDLHSELNLSSLELGDSALYFCASSVLGITGELFFGEGSRLTVL.

This clone was seen only a few times. The chain combines TRBV9 with TRBJ2-1, with TRBD2 identical over 7 bases. Looked up from germline, CDR1 is SGDLS and CDR2 is YYNGEE. V shed 1 base and J 9 bases; nucleotides not matched to a gene: 13. There are 16 residues in the CDR3. CDR3 sequence (DNA): TGTGCCAGCAGCGTAACTCTTGGCGGGAGCTCTGCTGAGCAGTTCTTC. The encoded protein is CASSVTLGGSSAEQFF.

Remarks on this clone: Other DNA variants within this sample encode the same CDR3. The rearrangement links TRBV18 to TRBJ1-1; TRBD1 aligns across 7 bases. Looked up from germline, CDR1 is KGHSH and CDR2 is LQKENI. The CDR3 spans 13 residues. The V segment lost 6 bases and the J segment 3 bases; nucleotides outside the gene matches: 4. CDR3 loop: CASSQGGDTEAFF. In nucleotides, the CDR3 is TGTGCCAGCTCCCAGGGGGGGGACACTGAAGCTTTCTTT.

The rearrangement joins TRBV28 to TRBJ2-6; TRBD1 agrees at 7 bases. In germline, CDR1 is MDHEN, CDR2 SYDVKM. V was pared by 1 base and J by 0 bases, with 3 bases of the junction left unmatched. The CDR3 consists of 17 residues. The CDR3 is CASSLLDRSSGANVLTF. CDR3 in DNA: TGTGCCAGCAGTTTATTGGACAGGAGCTCTGGGGCCAACGTCCTGACTTTC.

V is TRBV2 and J is TRBJ2-7; D may be TRBD2 (5 bases). CDR1 SNHLY and CDR2 FYNNEI come from the germline V gene. CDR3 length: 15 amino acids. The V end lost 5 bases, the J end lost 6 bases, and 20 bases lay between the germline ends. The CDR3 region has the DNA TGTGCCAGCAGTAGAGTCCCGGGATCCTTAGGCGAGCAGTACTTC. It encodes CASSRVPGSLGEQYF.

The chain uses TRBV29-1 and TRBJ2-1; the match to TRBD2 covers 9 bases. J lost 2 bases, V lost 6 bases, and 5 bases had no gene match. The CDR3 consists of 14 residues. CDR1 SQVTM and CDR2 ANQGSEA come from the germline V gene. In DNA, the CDR3 is TGCAGCGTCTTAGCGGGAGATCCCTACAATGAGCAGTTCTTC. Its translation is CSVLAGDPYNEQFF.

The chain has TRBV5-1 and TRBJ2-1, with 14 bases matching TRBD2. Trimming at V came to 0 bases and at J to 8 bases, leaving 4 bases not matched to a gene. The germline V gene has CDR1 SGHRS and CDR2 YFSETQ. CDR3 length equals 16 residues. CDR3 loop: CASSLVGLAGVDEQFF. DNA for the CDR3: TGCGCCAGCAGCTTGGTGGGACTAGCGGGAGTTGATGAGCAGTTCTTC.

V gene TRBV18 combines with J gene TRBJ1-5; D is ambiguous. Germline CDR1 reads KGHSH; CDR2 reads LQKENI. Trimming pared 2 bases from V and 4 bases from J, leaving 9 bases between. The CDR3 runs 14 residues. CDR3 in amino acids: CASSPDVPNQPQHF. The CDR3 DNA reads TGTGCCAGCTCACCAGATGTTCCGAATCAGCCCCAGCATTTT.

For the CDR3, the DNA is TGCGCCAGCAGCTTGGGCCCTAGGCGGGGTGGCACAGATACGCAGTATTTT. Translating gives CASSLGPRRGGTDTQYF. The genes are TRBV5-1 and TRBJ2-3; the D gene is possibly TRBD2 (6 bases). V was clipped by 0 bases and J by 1 base, with 15 bases between them. The CDR3 totals 17 residues. CDR1 is SGHRS and CDR2 is YFSETQ in the germline V gene.

V gene TRBV18 combines with J gene TRBJ1-1, with D perhaps TRBD1 (5 bases). V was shortened by 1 base and J by 1 base, with 7 bases between the two germline ends. This CDR3 spans 14 amino acids. Germline-derived CDR1 and CDR2 are KGHSH and LQKENI. CDR3: CASSPRRENTEAFF. DNA of the CDR3: TGTGCCAGCTCACCACGCAGGGAGAACACTGAAGCTTTCTTT.

V and J are TRBV11-2 and TRBJ1-2; D not resolved. This CDR3 is built from 13 residues. V was clipped by 0 bases and J by 4 bases, with 6 bases between them. Germline values: CDR1 SGHAT, CDR2 FQNNGV. The CDR3 DNA reads TGTGCCAGCAGCTTAGACCCCCCCTATGGCTACACCTTC. It translates to CASSLDPPYGYTF.

This clone was detected only once. The chain is built from TRBV7-9 and TRBJ2-1, with unresolved D. From germline, CDR1 is SEHNR and CDR2 FQNEAQ (reference sequence). The CDR3 length is 14 residues. V lost 2 bases, J lost 9 bases, and 14 bases lay in between. This CDR3 is CASSLSVRHSEQFF. Here the CDR3 DNA reads TGTGCCAGCAGCTTAAGCGTGAGACATAGTGAGCAGTTCTTC.

The chain carries TRBV6-5 and TRBJ1-1; a possible D gene is TRBD1 (5 bases). Trimming stripped 0 bases from V and 1 base from J, with 9 bases between. CDR3 size: 15 residues. Per germline, CDR1 MNHEY and CDR2 SVGAGI. CDR3: CASSYSMGRNTEAFF. In DNA, the CDR3 is TGTGCCAGCAGTTACTCCATGGGACGGAACACTGAAGCTTTCTTT.

With regard to this clone: The same CDR3 can be traced to other DNA sequences in this sample. The V gene is TRBV18, the J gene TRBJ1-3, with 7 bases that match TRBD1. The germline V gene has CDR1 KGHSH and CDR2 LQKENI. V was clipped by 4 bases and J by 2 bases; unmatched bases: 2. The CDR3 has 14 residues. Here the CDR3 reads CASSLQGTGNTIYF. In DNA form, the CDR3 reads TGTGCCAGCTCACTACAGGGGACTGGAAACACCATATATTTT.

This clone appeared once. The rearrangement joins TRBV5-1 to TRBJ2-7, with a weak D call TRBD1 (5 bases). CDR1 is SGHRS, CDR2 YFSETQ, per germline. There are 16 residues in the CDR3. The germline V and J ends were trimmed by 0 bases and 0 bases, with 13 bases remaining between them. CDR3 nucleotides: TGCGCCAGCAGCTTGGATAGGGGTTCCCCCTCCTACGAGCAGTACTTC. Translated: CASSLDRGSPSYEQYF.

The chain carries TRBV15 and TRBJ1-2; D gene ambiguous. V lost 0 bases to trimming and J lost 8 bases, with 16 bases between them. Germline lookup yields CDR1 LNHNV and CDR2 YYDKDF (reference sequence). The CDR3 consists of 15 residues. The CDR3 here is CATSRDRAFPSGYTF. The CDR3, as DNA: TGTGCCACCAGCAGAGACCGGGCCTTTCCGTCGGGCTACACCTTC. The full variable domain, in which reference TRBV15 and TRBJ1-2 provide the parts outside the CDR3, is DAMVIQNPRYQVTQFGKPVTLSCSQTLNHNVMYWYQQKSSQAPKLLFHYYDKDFNNEADTPDNFQSRRPNTSFCFLDIRSPGLGDTAMYLCATSRDRAFPSGYTFGSGTRLTVV.

V usage is TRBV7-2 and J usage is TRBJ2-7; no reliable D call. The V end was cut by 4 bases, the J end by 3 bases, with 16 bases between. CDR1 is SGHTA, CDR2 FQGNSA, per germline. This CDR3 spans 15 amino acids. The CDR3 loop is CASSSMGRVDYEQYF. The DNA for the CDR3 is TGTGCCAGCAGCTCGATGGGTAGGGTCGACTACGAGCAGTACTTC.

This chain links TRBV7-7 with TRBJ2-2; possibly TRBD2 for D (6 bases). Trimming removed 10 bases from V and 2 bases from J, with 14 bases in between. There are 14 residues in the CDR3. The V gene's germline CDR1 is SSHAT and CDR2 FNYEAQ (reference sequence). The CDR3 DNA reads TGTGCCACCAAGCCGACTAGAAACACCGGGGAGCTGTTTTTT. Translation gives CATKPTRNTGELFF.

The chain is built from TRBV30 and TRBJ2-2, with 7 bases fitting TRBD2. CDR3 length: 17 amino acids. CDR1 GTSNPN and CDR2 SVGIG come from the germline V gene (reference sequence). With 1 base clipped from V and 4 bases from J, the junction kept 12 bases outside the gene matches. The CDR3 sequence is CAWSALAHWGGTGELFF. The CDR3 DNA sequence: TGTGCCTGGAGTGCTTTAGCCCACTGGGGGGGCACCGGGGAGCTGTTTTTT.

This chain connects TRBV5-1 to TRBJ2-7; 9 nucleotides match TRBD1. J gave up 3 bases and V 1 base, and 5 bases lay outside the gene matches. CDR3 length: 15 amino acids. Germline V gives CDR1 SGHRS, CDR2 YFSETQ. CDR3 residues: CASSLTGTGHYEQYF. CDR3 DNA sequence: TGCGCCAGCAGCTTGACCGGGACAGGGCACTACGAGCAGTACTTC.

This sequence joins TRBV4-2 and TRBJ2-2; 7 bases align to TRBD1. V shed 1 base and J 3 bases; nucleotides not matched to a gene: 2. Germline V lookup: CDR1 LGHNA, CDR2 YNFKEQ. The CDR3 has 15 residues. CDR3 protein: CASSQADRDTGELFF. For the CDR3, the DNA is TGTGCCAGCAGCCAAGCTGACAGGGACACCGGGGAGCTGTTTTTT.

The rearrangement uses TRBV29-1 and TRBJ2-3; possible D gene TRBD1, 6 bases. Germline assignment: CDR1 SQVTM and CDR2 ANQGSEA. The CDR3 totals 11 residues. V lost 7 bases, J lost 5 bases, and 10 bases lay in between. The CDR3 DNA is TGCAGCGGGGGGCAGGGAGATACGCAGTATTTT. It specifies CSGGQGDTQYF.

This rearrangement joins TRBV5-1 to TRBJ2-5; possible D gene TRBD2, 6 bases. Looked up from germline, CDR1 is SGHRS and CDR2 is YFSETQ. The germline V and J ends were trimmed by 0 bases and 5 bases, with 14 bases remaining between them. This CDR3 comprises 15 residues. The CDR3 spells CASSLGQSAGETQYF. The CDR3 bases are TGCGCCAGCAGCTTGGGTCAGTCCGCGGGGGAGACCCAGTACTTC. Variable domain in full (rest from reference TRBV5-1 and TRBJ2-5): KAGVTQTPRYLIKTRGQQVTLSCSPISGHRSVSWYQQTPGQGLQFLFEYFSETQRNKGNFPGRFSGRQFSNSRSEMNVSTLELGDSALYLCASSLGQSAGETQYFGPGTRLLVL.

This chain joins TRBV2 and TRBJ2-7; TRBD1 aligns across 7 bases. Germline V gene lookup returns CDR1 SNHLY and CDR2 FYNNEI. V was pared by 8 bases and J by 1 base, with 8 bases of the junction left unmatched. CDR3 length: 14 amino acids. The CDR3 DNA reads TGTGCCAGCCTGGAAGGGGGACAGTCCTACGAGCAGTACTTC. Its protein product is CASLEGGQSYEQYF. The full variable domain, in which reference TRBV2 and TRBJ2-7 provide the parts outside the CDR3, is EPEVTQTPSHQVTQMGQEVILRCVPISNHLYFYWYRQILGQKVEFLVSFYNNEISEKSEIFDDQFSVERPDGSNFTLKIRSTKLEDSAMYFCASLEGGQSYEQYFGPGTRLTVT.

J is TRBJ2-1 and V is TRBV20-1; TRBD2 agrees at 8 bases. The CDR3 consists of 11 residues. The germline V gene has CDR1 DFQATT and CDR2 SNEGSKA (reference sequence). Trimming removed 4 bases from V and 15 bases from J; junction bases left unmatched: 8. The CDR3 nucleotides are TGCAGTGCTACAGCGGGAGTCAAACCGTTCTTC. This gives the protein CSATAGVKPFF.

This sequence joins TRBV5-1 and TRBJ2-1; perhaps TRBD2 as D (6 bases). Trimming removed 0 bases at V and 8 bases at J, with 12 bases between. Looked up from germline, CDR1 is SGHRS and CDR2 is YFSETQ. The CDR3 is made up of 14 amino acids. Written as DNA, the CDR3 is TGCGCCAGCAGCTTGGCGACTAGTAGCGATGAGCAGTTCTTC. Its protein is CASSLATSSDEQFF. Looking up the rest from reference TRBV5-1 and TRBJ2-1 gives the full variable domain: KAGVTQTPRYLIKTRGQQVTLSCSPISGHRSVSWYQQTPGQGLQFLFEYFSETQRNKGNFPGRFSGRQFSNSRSEMNVSTLELGDSALYLCASSLATSSDEQFFGPGTRLTVL.

The CDR3 is CASSPQGPSYNEQFF. The CDR3, as DNA: TGTGCCAGCAGCCCTCAGGGTCCTTCCTACAATGAGCAGTTCTTC. V gene TRBV9 combines with J gene TRBJ2-1; weak D call: TRBD1 (5 bases). The V end was cut by 4 bases, the J end by 1 base, with 12 bases between. Per germline, CDR1 SGDLS and CDR2 YYNGEE. This CDR3 is built from 15 residues. Supplemented by reference TRBV9 and TRBJ2-1, the full variable domain reads DSGVTQTPKHLITATGQRVTLRCSPRSGDLSVYWYQQSLDQGLQFLIQYYNGEERAKGNILERFSAQQFPDLHSELNLSSLELGDSALYFCASSPQGPSYNEQFFGPGTRLTVL.

The gene calls are TRBV27 and TRBJ1-4; D uncertain. V lost 5 bases and J 1 base, leaving 8 bases between the germline ends. This CDR3 comprises 14 residues. Looked up from germline, CDR1 is MNHEY and CDR2 is SMNVEV (reference sequence). The DNA for the CDR3 is TGTGCCAGCAGTCACCCTAGAACTAATGAAAAACTGTTTTTT. Protein: CASSHPRTNEKLFF.

V is TRBV11-2 and J is TRBJ2-6; D is perhaps TRBD1 (6 bases). Germline V gene sequence: CDR1 SGHAT, CDR2 FQNNGV. V was cut by 3 bases and J by 0 bases, with 15 bases left in between. The CDR3 totals 18 residues. The CDR3 DNA is TGTGCCAGCAGCTTTGTCCGGGACATGACCTCTGGGGCCAACGTCCTGACTTTC. This codes for CASSFVRDMTSGANVLTF. Full variable domain (outside the CDR3, taken from reference TRBV11-2 and TRBJ2-6): EAGVAQSPRYKIIEKRQSVAFWCNPISGHATLYWYQQILGQGPKLLIQFQNNGVVDDSQLPKDRFSAERLKGVDSTLKIQPAKLEDSAVYLCASSFVRDMTSGANVLTFGAGSRLTVL.

This chain uses TRBV4-3 with TRBJ2-4; TRBD2 matches at 7 bases. V lost 1 base and J lost 6; bases outside the gene matches: 3. The germline gives CDR1 LGHNA, CDR2 YSLEER. The CDR3 extends over 14 amino acids. DNA of the CDR3: TGCGCCAGCAGCCAAGTTGGGGGGGTAAACATTCAGTACTTC. This codes for CASSQVGGVNIQYF.

The genes are TRBV9 and TRBJ2-2; D unresolved. V shed 3 bases and J shed 4 bases, with 13 bases lying between them. Germline loops: CDR1 SGDLS, CDR2 YYNGEE. This CDR3 is 15 amino acids long. CDR3 nucleotides: TGTGCCAGCAGCGCCGCAGCAACAATCACCGGGGAGCTGTTTTTT. Protein: CASSAAATITGELFF.